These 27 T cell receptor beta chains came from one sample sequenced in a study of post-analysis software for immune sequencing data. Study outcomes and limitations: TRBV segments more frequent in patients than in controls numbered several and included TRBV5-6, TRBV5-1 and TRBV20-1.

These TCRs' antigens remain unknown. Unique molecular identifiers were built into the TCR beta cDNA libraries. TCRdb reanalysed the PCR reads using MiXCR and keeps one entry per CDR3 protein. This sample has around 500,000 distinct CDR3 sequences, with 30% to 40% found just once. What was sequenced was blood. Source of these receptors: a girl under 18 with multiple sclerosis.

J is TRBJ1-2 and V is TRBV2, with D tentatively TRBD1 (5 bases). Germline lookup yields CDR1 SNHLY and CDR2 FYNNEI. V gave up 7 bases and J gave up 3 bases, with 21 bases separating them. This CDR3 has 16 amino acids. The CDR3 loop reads CASNVIGESRDYGYTF. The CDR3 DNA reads TGTGCCAGCAACGTTATCGGGGAGAGCAGGGACTATGGCTACACCTTC.

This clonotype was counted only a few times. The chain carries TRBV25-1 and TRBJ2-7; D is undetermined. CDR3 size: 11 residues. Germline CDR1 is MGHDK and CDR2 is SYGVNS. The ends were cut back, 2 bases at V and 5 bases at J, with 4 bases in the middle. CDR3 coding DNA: TGTGCCAGCAGTGAAATCCACGAGCAGTACTTC. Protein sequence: CASSEIHEQYF.

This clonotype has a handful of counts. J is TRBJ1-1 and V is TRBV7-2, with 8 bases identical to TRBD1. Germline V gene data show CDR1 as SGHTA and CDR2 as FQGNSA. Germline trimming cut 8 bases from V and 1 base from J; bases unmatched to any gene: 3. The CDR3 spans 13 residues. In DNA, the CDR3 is TGTGCCAGCGCAGGGGGCCGGAACACTGAAGCTTTCTTT. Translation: CASAGGRNTEAFF.

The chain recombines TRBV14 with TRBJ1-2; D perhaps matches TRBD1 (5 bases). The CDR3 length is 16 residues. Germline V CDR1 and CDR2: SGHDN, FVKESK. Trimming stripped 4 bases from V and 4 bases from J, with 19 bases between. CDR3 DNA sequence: TGTGCCAGCAGCCCCTCAATGGCGAGGGGCTTCTATGGCTACACCTTC. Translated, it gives CASSPSMARGFYGYTF.

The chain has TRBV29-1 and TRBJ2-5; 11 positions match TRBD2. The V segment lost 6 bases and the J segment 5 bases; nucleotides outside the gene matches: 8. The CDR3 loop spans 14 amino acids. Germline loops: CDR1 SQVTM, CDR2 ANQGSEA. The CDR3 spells CSVPLAGGGETQYF. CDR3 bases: TGCAGCGTCCCCCTAGCGGGGGGCGGGGAGACCCAGTACTTC.

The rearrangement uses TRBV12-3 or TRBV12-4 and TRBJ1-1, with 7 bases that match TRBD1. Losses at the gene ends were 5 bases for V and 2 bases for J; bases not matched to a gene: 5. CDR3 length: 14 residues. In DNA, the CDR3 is TGTGCCAGCAGTCGACAGGGTGGAAACACTGAAGCTTTCTTT. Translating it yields CASSRQGGNTEAFF.

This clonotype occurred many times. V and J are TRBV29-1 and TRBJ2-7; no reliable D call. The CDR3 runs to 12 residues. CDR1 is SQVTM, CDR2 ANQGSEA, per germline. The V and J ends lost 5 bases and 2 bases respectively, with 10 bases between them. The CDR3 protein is CSVRLTAYEQYF. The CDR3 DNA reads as TGCAGCGTTCGACTGACCGCCTACGAGCAGTACTTC.

The CDR3 DNA follows: TGTGCCAGCAGCCGAGACATGAACACTGAAGCTTTCTTT. Residues: CASSRDMNTEAFF. V gene TRBV4-2 combines with J gene TRBJ1-1; D ambiguous. The germline V gene encodes CDR1 LGHNA and CDR2 YNFKEQ. The ends were cut back, 4 bases at V and 0 bases at J, with 6 bases in the middle. This CDR3 has 13 residues.

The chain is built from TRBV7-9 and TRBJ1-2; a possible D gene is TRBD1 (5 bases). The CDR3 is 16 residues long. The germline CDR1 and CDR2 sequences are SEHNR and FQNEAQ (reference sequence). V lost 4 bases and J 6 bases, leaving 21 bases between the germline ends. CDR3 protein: CASSSTFRDPRDGYTF. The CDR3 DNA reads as TGTGCCAGCAGCTCCACCTTTCGGGACCCCAGGGATGGCTACACCTTC.

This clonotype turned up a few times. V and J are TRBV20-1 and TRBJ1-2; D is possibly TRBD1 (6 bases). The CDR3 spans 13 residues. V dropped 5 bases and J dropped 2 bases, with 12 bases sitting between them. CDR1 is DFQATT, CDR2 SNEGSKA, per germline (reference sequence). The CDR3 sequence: CSADTGRNYGYTF. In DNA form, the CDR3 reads TGCAGTGCTGATACAGGGAGAAACTATGGCTACACCTTC.

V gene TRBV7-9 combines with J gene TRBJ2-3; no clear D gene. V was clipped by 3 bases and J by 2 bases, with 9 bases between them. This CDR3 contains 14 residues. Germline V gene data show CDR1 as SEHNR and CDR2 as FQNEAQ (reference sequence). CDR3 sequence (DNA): TGTGCCAGCAGCTTTAGGGCAGACACAGATACGCAGTATTTT. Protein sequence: CASSFRADTDTQYF. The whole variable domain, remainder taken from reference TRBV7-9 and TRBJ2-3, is DTGVSQNPRHKITKRGQNVTFRCDPISEHNRLYWYRQTLGQGPEFLTYFQNEAQLEKSRLLSDRFSAERPKGSFSTLEIQRTEQGDSAMYLCASSFRADTDTQYFGPGTRLTVL.

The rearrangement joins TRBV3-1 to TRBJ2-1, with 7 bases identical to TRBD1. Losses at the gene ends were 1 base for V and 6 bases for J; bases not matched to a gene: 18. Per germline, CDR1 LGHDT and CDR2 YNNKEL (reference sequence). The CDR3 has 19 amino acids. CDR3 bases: TGTGCCAGCAGCCAAGGCCCGGCGGGCGAGGGGGCCGAGACCAATGAGCAGTTCTTC. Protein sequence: CASSQGPAGEGAETNEQFF.

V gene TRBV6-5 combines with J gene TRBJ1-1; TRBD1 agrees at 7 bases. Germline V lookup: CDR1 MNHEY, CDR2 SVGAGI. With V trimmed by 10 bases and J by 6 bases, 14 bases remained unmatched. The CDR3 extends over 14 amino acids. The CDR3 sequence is CANIEDRLGAEAFF. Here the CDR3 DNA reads TGTGCCAACATTGAGGACAGGCTGGGGGCTGAAGCTTTCTTT.

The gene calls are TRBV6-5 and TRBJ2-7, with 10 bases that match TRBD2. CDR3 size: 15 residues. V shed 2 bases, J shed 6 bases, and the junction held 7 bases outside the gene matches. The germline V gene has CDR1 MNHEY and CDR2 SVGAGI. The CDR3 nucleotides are TGTGCCAGCAGTTACCCAGCGGGGGGGGTATCCGAGCAGTACTTC. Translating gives CASSYPAGGVSEQYF.

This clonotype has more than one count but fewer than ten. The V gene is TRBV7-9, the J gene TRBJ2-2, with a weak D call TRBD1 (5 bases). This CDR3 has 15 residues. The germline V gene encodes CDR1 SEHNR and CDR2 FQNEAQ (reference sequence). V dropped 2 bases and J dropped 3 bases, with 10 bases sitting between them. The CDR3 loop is CASSLQGGDTGELFF. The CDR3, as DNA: TGTGCCAGCAGCTTACAGGGTGGAGACACCGGGGAGCTGTTTTTT. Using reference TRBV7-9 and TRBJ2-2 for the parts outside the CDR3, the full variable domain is DTGVSQNPRHKITKRGQNVTFRCDPISEHNRLYWYRQTLGQGPEFLTYFQNEAQLEKSRLLSDRFSAERPKGSFSTLEIQRTEQGDSAMYLCASSLQGGDTGELFFGEGSRLTVL.

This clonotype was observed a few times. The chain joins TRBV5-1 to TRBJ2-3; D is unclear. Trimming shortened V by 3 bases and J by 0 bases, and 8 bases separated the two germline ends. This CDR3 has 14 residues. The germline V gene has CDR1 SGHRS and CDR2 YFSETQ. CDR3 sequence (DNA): TGCGCCAGCAGCTCCGAAACTAGCACAGATACGCAGTATTTT. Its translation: CASSSETSTDTQYF.

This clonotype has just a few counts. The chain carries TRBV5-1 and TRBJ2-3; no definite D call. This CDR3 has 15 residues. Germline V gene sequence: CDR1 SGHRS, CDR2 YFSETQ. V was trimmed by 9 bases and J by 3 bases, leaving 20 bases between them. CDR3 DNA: TGCGCCACCACTCTCAAAGGGCATAAGACAGATACGCAGTATTTT. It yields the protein CATTLKGHKTDTQYF.

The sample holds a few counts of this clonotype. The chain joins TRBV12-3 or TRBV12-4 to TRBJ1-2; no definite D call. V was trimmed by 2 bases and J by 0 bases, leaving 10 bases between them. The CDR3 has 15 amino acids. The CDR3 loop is CASSLLRIPNYGYTF. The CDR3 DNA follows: TGTGCCAGCAGTTTACTAAGAATACCTAACTATGGCTACACCTTC.

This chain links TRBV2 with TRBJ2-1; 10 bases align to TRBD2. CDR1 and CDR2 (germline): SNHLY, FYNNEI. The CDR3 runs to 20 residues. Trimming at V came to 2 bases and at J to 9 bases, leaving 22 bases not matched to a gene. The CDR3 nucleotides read TGTGCCAGCAGTGAAATTGGGGTCGGGCTAGCGGGGGCCAAGTGCGGTGAGCAGTTCTTC. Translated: CASSEIGVGLAGAKCGEQFF.

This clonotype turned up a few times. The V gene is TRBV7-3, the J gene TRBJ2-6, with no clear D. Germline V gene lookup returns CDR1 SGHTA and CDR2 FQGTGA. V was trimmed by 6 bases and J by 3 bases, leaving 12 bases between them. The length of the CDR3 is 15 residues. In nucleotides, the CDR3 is TGTGCCAGCAGTCCCCTGGCAGGTGGGGCCAACGTCCTGACTTTC. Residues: CASSPLAGGANVLTF.

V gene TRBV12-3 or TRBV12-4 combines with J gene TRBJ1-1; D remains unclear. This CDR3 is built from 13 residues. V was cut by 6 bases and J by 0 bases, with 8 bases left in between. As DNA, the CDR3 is TGTGCCAGCAGGGGTCTGGTGAACACTGAAGCTTTCTTT. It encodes CASRGLVNTEAFF.

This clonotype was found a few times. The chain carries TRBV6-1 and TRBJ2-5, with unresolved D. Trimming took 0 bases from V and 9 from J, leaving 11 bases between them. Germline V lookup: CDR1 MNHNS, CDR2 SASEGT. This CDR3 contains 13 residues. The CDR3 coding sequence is TGTGCCAGCAGTGAAGCGCTTGCGGACCCCCAGTACTTC. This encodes CASSEALADPQYF.

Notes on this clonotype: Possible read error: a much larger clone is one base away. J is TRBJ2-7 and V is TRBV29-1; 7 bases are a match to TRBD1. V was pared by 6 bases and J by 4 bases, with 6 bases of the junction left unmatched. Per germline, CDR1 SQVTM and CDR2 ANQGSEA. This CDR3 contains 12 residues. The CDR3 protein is CSVDRVPYEQYF. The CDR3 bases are TGCAGCGTCGACAGGGTCCCTTACGAGCAGTACTTC.

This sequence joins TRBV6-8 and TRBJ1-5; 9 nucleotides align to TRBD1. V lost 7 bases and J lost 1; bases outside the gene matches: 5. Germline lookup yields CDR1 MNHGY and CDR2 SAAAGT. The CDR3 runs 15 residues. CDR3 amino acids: CASTVGTGSNQPQHF. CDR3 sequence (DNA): TGTGCCAGCACCGTAGGGACAGGGAGCAATCAGCCCCAGCATTTT.

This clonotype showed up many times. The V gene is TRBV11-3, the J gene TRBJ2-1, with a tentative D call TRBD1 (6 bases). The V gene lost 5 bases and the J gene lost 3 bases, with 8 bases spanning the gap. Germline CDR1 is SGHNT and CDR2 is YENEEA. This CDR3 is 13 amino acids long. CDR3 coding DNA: TGTGCCAGCAGCGCGGACAGCTACAATGAGCAGTTCTTC. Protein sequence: CASSADSYNEQFF.

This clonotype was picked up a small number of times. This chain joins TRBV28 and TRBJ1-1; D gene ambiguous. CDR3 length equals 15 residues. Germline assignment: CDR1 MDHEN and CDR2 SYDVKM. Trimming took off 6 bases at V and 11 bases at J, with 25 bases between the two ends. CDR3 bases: TGTGCCAGCAGCGATCCCACCGGGTACCTTTCGAGGGCTTTCTTT. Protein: CASSDPTGYLSRAFF.

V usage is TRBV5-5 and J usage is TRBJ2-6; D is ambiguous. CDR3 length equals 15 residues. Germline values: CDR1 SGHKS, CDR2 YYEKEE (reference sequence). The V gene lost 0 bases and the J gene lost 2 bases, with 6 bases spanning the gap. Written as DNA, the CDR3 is TGTGCCAGCAGCTTGGAGGTCCCTGGGGCCAACGTCCTGACTTTC. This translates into CASSLEVPGANVLTF.